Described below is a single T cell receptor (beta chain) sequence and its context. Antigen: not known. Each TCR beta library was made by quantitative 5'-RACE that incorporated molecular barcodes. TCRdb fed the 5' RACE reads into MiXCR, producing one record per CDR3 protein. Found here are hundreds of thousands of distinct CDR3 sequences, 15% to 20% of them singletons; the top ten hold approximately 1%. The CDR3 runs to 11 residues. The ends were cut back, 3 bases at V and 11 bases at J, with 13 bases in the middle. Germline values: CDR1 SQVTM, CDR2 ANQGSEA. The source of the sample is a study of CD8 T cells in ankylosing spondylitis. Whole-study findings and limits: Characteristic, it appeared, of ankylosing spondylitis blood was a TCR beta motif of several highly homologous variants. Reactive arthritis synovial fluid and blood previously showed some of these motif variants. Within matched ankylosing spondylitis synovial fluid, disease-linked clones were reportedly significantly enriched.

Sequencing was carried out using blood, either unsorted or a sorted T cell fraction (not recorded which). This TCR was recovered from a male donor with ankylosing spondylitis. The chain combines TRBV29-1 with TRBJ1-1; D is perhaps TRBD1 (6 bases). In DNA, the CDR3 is TGCAGCGTTGACCCAACAGGGAGGGCTTTCTTT. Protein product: CSVDPTGRAFF.